This TCR beta chain was profiled in a study of T cell responses to AZD1222 COVID-19 vaccine. Study-wide findings and caveats: Dominant CD4 TCR responses targeted spike regions 160-218 and 743-854.

In the case of this clone: Its antigen is undetermined.

The CDR3 is made up of 15 amino acids. V was shortened by 0 bases and J by 0 bases, with 6 bases between the two germline ends. Germline values: CDR1 MGHRA, CDR2 YSYEKL. The method was immunoSEQ multiplex PCR; TCRdb's version includes in-frame clones alone and lacks a portion of them. The sample carries roughly 120,000 clones, 80% to 95% recorded once. The source is an adult who received the AZD1222 COVID-19 vaccine. This sequence joins TRBV4-1 and TRBJ2-1; possibly TRBD2 for D (5 bases). Source: peripheral blood, taken 28 days after the second AZD1222 dose. The DNA of the CDR3 is TGCGCCAGCAGCCAAGAGGGGAGCTCCTACAATGAGCAGTTCTTC. As protein: CASSQEGSSYNEQFF.